One and the same sample provided the 28 T cell receptor beta chains below, sequenced in a study of OX40 agonist ivuxolimab in advanced cancers. The library was produced with the immunoSEQ multiplex PCR assay. In its TCRdb copy, this immuneACCESS table keeps in-frame sequences only and misses some clones. Where compared with another copy, unresolved V genes explain less than half of these, and the others have no known cause. In all, the sample holds 60,000 to 75,000 clones, and about 86% of those were seen once. The ten largest clones take up around 2.3% of the sample. Sequencing used CD4+ or CD8+ T cells sorted from blood, obtained in a trial of the OX40 agonist ivuxolimab. The receptors stem from an adult with an advanced solid tumor such as melanoma, head and neck, liver or kidney cancer.

In this sample, this clone turned up a few times. The J gene is TRBJ1-4, the V gene TRBV6-5, with 9 nucleotides matching TRBD1. Germline CDR1 is MNHEY and CDR2 is SVGAGI. V was clipped by 6 bases and J by 1 base; unmatched bases: 3. This CDR3 has 15 residues. CDR3 bases: TGTGCCAGCAGGGGACAGGGTTTAACTAATGAAAAACTGTTTTTT. The encoded protein is CASRGQGLTNEKLFF.

The chain has TRBV5-4 and TRBJ1-5; weak D call: TRBD1 (5 bases). The V end lost 5 bases, the J end lost 9 bases, and 18 bases lay between the germline ends. The V gene's germline CDR1 is SGHNT and CDR2 YYREEE (reference sequence). This CDR3 spans 14 amino acids. The CDR3 DNA reads as TGTGCCAGCAGTCTGGACAAGTCCCTGGCGCCCCAGCATTTT. Its protein is CASSLDKSLAPQHF.

V gene TRBV18 combines with J gene TRBJ1-2, with D maybe TRBD1 (6 bases). The V end lost 2 bases, the J end lost 0 bases, and 13 bases lay between the germline ends. Germline CDR1 reads KGHSH; CDR2 reads LQKENI. This CDR3 is 16 amino acids long. This CDR3 reads CASSPETGDSNYGYTF. CDR3 DNA: TGTGCCAGCTCACCAGAGACAGGAGATTCTAACTATGGCTACACCTTC.

The rearrangement joins TRBV19 to TRBJ2-7, with D tentatively TRBD1 (6 bases). Per germline, CDR1 LNHDA and CDR2 SQIVND (reference sequence). This CDR3 is built from 15 residues. The germline V and J ends were trimmed by 6 bases and 7 bases, with 22 bases remaining between them. The chain's CDR3 is CASSPGQWEGVEQYF. CDR3 coding DNA: TGTGCCAGTAGCCCAGGACAGTGGGAAGGAGTAGAGCAGTACTTC.

The rearrangement uses TRBV9 and TRBJ2-1; a possible D gene is TRBD1 (5 bases). The germline V gene has CDR1 SGDLS and CDR2 YYNGEE. There are 14 residues in the CDR3. Trimming left V 1 base short and J 6 bases short, with 11 bases between. CDR3 bases: TGTGCCAGCAGCGTACAGGCCCAGGGCAATGAGCAGTTCTTC. As protein: CASSVQAQGNEQFF.

The V call is TRBV15, the J call TRBJ2-7, with 7 bases fitting TRBD1. Germline V gene data show CDR1 as LNHNV and CDR2 as YYDKDF (reference sequence). The CDR3 length is 13 residues. After removal of 3 bases from V and 4 bases from J, the junction contained 3 bases not matched to a gene. Written as DNA, the CDR3 is TGTGCCACCAGCAGGGACAGGCGATACGAGCAGTACTTC. It translates to CATSRDRRYEQYF.

The chain carries TRBV30 and TRBJ2-4; TRBD2 might be the D (5 bases). Looked up from germline, CDR1 is GTSNPN and CDR2 is SVGIG (reference sequence). The CDR3 is 16 residues long. Trimming removed 2 bases at V and 0 bases at J, with 14 bases between. The CDR3 region is CAWSPEANLAKNIQYF. The CDR3 coding sequence is TGTGCCTGGAGTCCGGAGGCAAATCTAGCCAAAAACATTCAGTACTTC.

The rearrangement joins TRBV19 to TRBJ2-3, with D tentatively TRBD1 (5 bases). The V gene lost 6 bases and the J gene lost 3 bases, with 16 bases spanning the gap. This CDR3 contains 15 residues. Germline-derived CDR1 and CDR2 are LNHDA and SQIVND (reference sequence). The CDR3 loop reads CASRARRGATDTQYF. CDR3 DNA sequence: TGTGCCAGTAGGGCCCGAAGGGGCGCGACAGATACGCAGTATTTT.

The chain has TRBV7-3 and TRBJ2-3, with 7 bases fitting TRBD1. Germline V gene lookup returns CDR1 SGHTA and CDR2 FQGTGA. V trimming: 5 bases; J trimming: 4 bases; junction bases outside the gene matches: 9. The CDR3 has 15 amino acids. The CDR3 nucleotides are TGTGCCAGCAGCGCAAAGGGGACAGTATCAGATACGCAGTATTTT. Translation: CASSAKGTVSDTQYF.

The chain recombines TRBV7-2 with TRBJ2-3; D call uncertain. The V gene lost 1 base and the J gene lost 4 bases, with 9 bases spanning the gap. Germline V gene lookup returns CDR1 SGHTA and CDR2 FQGNSA. The length of the CDR3 is 14 residues. CDR3 coding DNA: TGTGCCAGCAGCTTAGGTGTCCCCCCAGATACGCAGTATTTT. Protein: CASSLGVPPDTQYF.

V is TRBV7-2 and J is TRBJ2-5, with TRBD2 matching over 10 bases. The CDR3 runs to 15 residues. V was pared by 6 bases and J by 5 bases, with 9 bases of the junction left unmatched. The germline CDR1 and CDR2 sequences are SGHTA and FQGNSA. The CDR3 loop reads CASRPKRGGGETQYF. The CDR3 DNA sequence: TGTGCCAGCAGACCTAAGCGGGGGGGAGGGGAGACCCAGTACTTC.

This clone was seen a few times. The chain combines TRBV29-1 with TRBJ2-1; D perhaps matches TRBD2 (6 bases). The CDR3 spans 15 residues. Per germline, CDR1 SQVTM and CDR2 ANQGSEA. Trimming pared 3 bases from V and 8 bases from J, leaving 20 bases between. CDR3 residues: CSVDRGLSSRDEQFF. The CDR3, as DNA: TGCAGCGTTGATCGGGGACTCTCCTCTAGGGATGAGCAGTTCTTC.

This chain links TRBV29-1 with TRBJ2-1; TRBD2 aligns across 10 bases. After removal of 2 bases from V and 0 bases from J, the junction contained 7 bases not matched to a gene. The CDR3 runs to 17 residues. Germline V gene sequence: CDR1 SQVTM, CDR2 ANQGSEA. The CDR3 loop is CSVESSGRASSYNEQFF. The DNA of the CDR3 is TGCAGCGTTGAATCGAGCGGGAGGGCAAGCTCCTACAATGAGCAGTTCTTC.

The rearrangement links TRBV7-6 to TRBJ2-7; either TRBD1 or TRBD2 may fit D (6 bases each). The V gene lost 6 bases and the J gene lost 6 bases, with 21 bases spanning the gap. In germline, CDR1 is SGHVS, CDR2 FNYEAQ. This CDR3 contains 15 residues. The CDR3: CASSSGGPASIEQYF. The DNA of the CDR3 is TGTGCCAGCAGTTCCGGGGGCCCCGCTTCTATCGAGCAGTACTTC.

This clone is a singleton in its sample. The chain is built from TRBV5-5 and TRBJ1-2; D unclear. This CDR3 region has 15 residues. Germline V CDR1 and CDR2: SGHKS, YYEKEE (reference sequence). V lost 0 bases and J 3 bases, leaving 12 bases between the germline ends. This CDR3 reads CASSLGTPRDYGYTF. The CDR3 region has the DNA TGTGCCAGCAGCTTGGGAACGCCCCGGGACTATGGCTACACCTTC.

This chain connects TRBV28 to TRBJ2-2, with a tentative D call TRBD2 (6 bases). The length of the CDR3 is 14 residues. Trimming left V 3 bases short and J 8 bases short, with 13 bases between. In germline, CDR1 is MDHEN, CDR2 SYDVKM. CDR3 residues: CASSFSVGTGELFF. CDR3 bases: TGTGCCAGCAGTTTTTCCGTAGGGACTGGGGAGCTGTTTTTT.

The genes are TRBV2 and TRBJ2-1, with TRBD2 matching over 7 bases. The CDR3 totals 15 residues. Unmatched junction bases numbered 3, after V lost 4 bases and J lost 0 bases. Germline CDR1 and CDR2: SNHLY and FYNNEI. The CDR3 DNA follows: TGTGCCAGCAGTGGCGGGAGCAGCTCCTACAATGAGCAGTTCTTC. It encodes CASSGGSSSYNEQFF.

A note on this clone: Other DNA sequences of this sample code for an identical CDR3. V usage is TRBV14 and J usage is TRBJ1-2; 12 bases map to TRBD1. Per the germline V gene, CDR1 is SGHDN and CDR2 is FVKESK. V lost 0 bases, J lost 7 bases, and 9 bases stayed unmatched. CDR3 length equals 17 residues. This CDR3 is CASSQDEGDRGLVGYTF. The CDR3 nucleotides read TGTGCCAGCAGCCAAGATGAAGGGGACAGGGGGCTAGTTGGCTACACCTTC.

The chain combines TRBV18 with TRBJ2-3, with 11 positions matching TRBD2. Germline CDR1 is KGHSH and CDR2 is LQKENI. After removal of 5 bases from V and 0 bases from J, the junction contained 10 bases not matched to a gene. The CDR3 runs 18 residues. For the CDR3, the DNA is TGTGCCAGCTCATCAAGACTAGCGGGATTCTCTAGCACAGATACGCAGTATTTT. The encoded protein is CASSSRLAGFSSTDTQYF.

J is TRBJ2-1 and V is TRBV30; 8 positions agree with TRBD1. The CDR3 length is 13 residues. V lost 5 bases and J lost 3; bases outside the gene matches: 3. Germline values: CDR1 GTSNPN, CDR2 SVGIG (reference sequence). The CDR3 sequence: CAWSGQDYNEQFF. The CDR3 DNA is TGTGCCTGGTCGGGACAGGACTACAATGAGCAGTTCTTC.

V and J are TRBV18 and TRBJ1-2, with D uncertain. The germline V gene has CDR1 KGHSH and CDR2 LQKENI. The CDR3 is 12 residues long. Trimming left V 3 bases short and J 6 bases short, with 8 bases between. The CDR3 reads CASSPGSDGYTF. The CDR3 DNA sequence: TGTGCCAGCTCACCGGGCAGCGATGGCTACACCTTC.

This chain links TRBV5-1 with TRBJ2-7, with 8 nucleotides matching TRBD1. The ends lost 3 bases at V and 2 bases at J; junction bases unmatched: 7. The length of the CDR3 is 15 residues. In germline, CDR1 is SGHRS, CDR2 YFSETQ. The CDR3 DNA follows: TGCGCCAGCAGCTCCCAGACAGGGGCGACCTACGAGCAGTACTTC. Residues: CASSSQTGATYEQYF.

This rearrangement joins TRBV25-1 to TRBJ2-5; D might be TRBD2 (5 bases). The CDR3 loop spans 16 amino acids. Per germline, CDR1 MGHDK and CDR2 SYGVNS. V was cut by 3 bases and J by 5 bases, with 19 bases left in between. This CDR3 reads CASSDESLGGWETQYF. In nucleotides, the CDR3 is TGTGCCAGCAGTGACGAGTCCCTAGGCGGGTGGGAGACCCAGTACTTC.

The genes are TRBV7-6 and TRBJ2-1; 9 bases agree with TRBD1. Germline CDR1 is SGHVS and CDR2 is FNYEAQ. The CDR3 length is 16 residues. After removal of 2 bases from V and 4 bases from J, the junction contained 6 bases not matched to a gene. The CDR3: CASSLTGGARYNEQFF. The CDR3, as DNA: TGTGCCAGCAGCTTAACAGGGGGCGCCCGGTACAATGAGCAGTTCTTC.

The chain has TRBV4-1 and TRBJ1-2, with D perhaps TRBD1 (5 bases). The CDR3 is 15 amino acids. Per the germline V gene, CDR1 is MGHRA and CDR2 is YSYEKL. V lost 4 bases and J 4 bases, leaving 16 bases between the germline ends. In DNA, the CDR3 is TGCGCCAGCAGCCCCGTAGTGAGGGGAAGCTATGGCTACACCTTC. Amino acids: CASSPVVRGSYGYTF.

This clone was observed a single time. This rearrangement joins TRBV9 to TRBJ2-2, with D possibly called TRBD1 or TRBD2 (6 bases each). V lost 2 bases and J 4 bases, leaving 15 bases between the germline ends. Germline loops: CDR1 SGDLS, CDR2 YYNGEE. The CDR3 consists of 16 residues. DNA for the CDR3: TGTGCCAGCAGCGTTGGTCCGGGGGCCCTCACCGGGGAGCTGTTTTTT. This gives the protein CASSVGPGALTGELFF.

The rearrangement links TRBV7-3 to TRBJ2-2; 8 bases are shared with TRBD2. This CDR3 has 15 residues. Germline CDR1 SGHTA, CDR2 FQGTGA. The V segment lost 2 bases and the J segment 7 bases; nucleotides outside the gene matches: 6. CDR3 DNA sequence: TGTGCCAGCAGCTTAGGGCTAGCGGGTTTCGGGGAGCTGTTTTTT. Translation gives CASSLGLAGFGELFF.

Concerning this clone: Other DNA sequences within the sample encode an identical CDR3. This rearrangement joins TRBV11-2 to TRBJ2-7, with TRBD1 matching over 7 bases. The CDR3 loop spans 14 amino acids. V was pared by 4 bases and J by 1 base, with 4 bases of the junction left unmatched. Germline CDR1 and CDR2: SGHAT and FQNNGV. The CDR3 sequence is CASSSGQLSYEQYF. The CDR3 DNA reads TGTGCCAGCAGCTCGGGACAGTTATCCTACGAGCAGTACTTC.